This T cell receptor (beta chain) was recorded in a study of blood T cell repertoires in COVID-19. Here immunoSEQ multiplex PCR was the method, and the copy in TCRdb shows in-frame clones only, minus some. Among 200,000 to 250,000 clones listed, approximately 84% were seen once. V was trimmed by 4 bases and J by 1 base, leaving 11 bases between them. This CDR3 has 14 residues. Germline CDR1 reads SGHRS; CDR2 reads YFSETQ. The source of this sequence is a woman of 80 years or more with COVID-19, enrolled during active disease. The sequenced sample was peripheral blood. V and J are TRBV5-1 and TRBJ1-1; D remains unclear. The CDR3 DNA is TGCGCCAGCAGCCCCGGTGCTGAGAACACTGAAGCTTTCTTT. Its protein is CASSPGAENTEAFF. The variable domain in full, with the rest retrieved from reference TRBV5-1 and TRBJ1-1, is KAGVTQTPRYLIKTRGQQVTLSCSPISGHRSVSWYQQTPGQGLQFLFEYFSETQRNKGNFPGRFSGRQFSNSRSEMNVSTLELGDSALYLCASSPGAENTEAFFGQGTRLTVV.